This is a list of T cell receptor beta chains from one sample in a study of blood T cell repertoires in COVID-19. Some clones are missing from TCRdb's copy, which holds only in-frame ones; the method was immunoSEQ multiplex PCR. Found here are approximately 300,000 clones, around 86% of them singletons; the top ten hold 1%. The sequenced material came from peripheral blood. All receptors derive from a man between 50 and 59 years old with active or convalescent COVID-19. The CDR3 runs from the conserved cysteine through the conserved F or W.

j_call | v_call | cdr3_aa
TRBJ2-5 | TRBV5-4 | CASSSATGSETQYF
TRBJ1-4 | TRBV9 | CASSVGTGQGNEKLFF
TRBJ2-7 | TRBV6-2/TRBV6-3 | CASSGQAYEQYF
TRBJ1-1 | TRBV2 | CASSTGAGNTEAFF
TRBJ1-4 | TRBV28 | CASTPGDYGKLFF
TRBJ2-1 | TRBV2 | CASILGSYNEQFF
TRBJ1-2 | TRBV12-3/TRBV12-4 | CASSLIGSGYTF
TRBJ1-5 | TRBV19 | CASSTTGGNQPQHF
TRBJ2-5 | TRBV29-1 | CSVRQGRGETQYF
TRBJ2-7 | TRBV6-5 | CASSYSGDRSYEQYF
TRBJ1-3 | TRBV19 | CASSTNRDRAGNTIYF
TRBJ2-2 | TRBV2 | CASRFALAGTGELFF
TRBJ1-2 | TRBV6-6 | CASSYRSLANYGYTF
TRBJ2-7 | TRBV29-1 | CSVPTHTGQRTSLCFSYEQYF
TRBJ2-2 | TRBV4-2 | CASSPLGTGDTGELFF
TRBJ2-3 | TRBV5-6 | CASSLRLAGDTQYF
TRBJ2-5 | TRBV5-4 | CASSLGQRGETQYF
TRBJ2-7 | TRBV2 | CASSQGSFSYEQYF
TRBJ2-1 | TRBV7-2 | CASSKTSGSYNEQFF
TRBJ2-7 | TRBV9 | CASSPQGHRLYEQYF
TRBJ2-5 | TRBV3-1/TRBV3-2 | CASSQGQGRETQYF
TRBJ1-2 | TRBV28 | CASSFGASGRGYTF
TRBJ2-1 | TRBV7-2 | CASSLGLAGGSSYNEQFF
TRBJ1-1 | TRBV6-2/TRBV6-3 | CASSSHTLRGRMRTEAFF
TRBJ1-2 | TRBV29-1 | CSALPREGYGYTF
TRBJ2-7 | TRBV14 | CASSQGRGTYEQYF
TRBJ2-5 | TRBV30 | CAWSPSRETQYF
TRBJ2-7 | TRBV27 | CASRRTASYEQYF
TRBJ2-3 | TRBV19 | CASSALSAGATDTQYF
TRBJ2-7 | TRBV5-1 | CASSLVGNHYEQYF
TRBJ2-6 | TRBV6-5 | CATRQGRAGANVLTF
TRBJ1-2 | TRBV18 | CASSLRDALYGYTF
TRBJ1-1 | TRBV7-3 | CASSLEALTGGTEAFF
TRBJ1-5 | TRBV5-6 | CASSHPDRSNQPQHF
TRBJ2-6 | TRBV6-1 | CASSEASGTSGANVLTF
TRBJ2-7 | TRBV28 | CASSRLASLYEQYF
TRBJ1-1 | TRBV19 | CASSIEGAPNTEAFF
TRBJ2-7 | TRBV18 | CASSPLGTERYEQYF
TRBJ1-1 | TRBV4-1 | CASSQGGRTAGTEAFF
TRBJ1-1 | TRBV29-1 | CSVLGQGHTEAFF
TRBJ1-1 | TRBV28 | CASTIGTGAFF
TRBJ1-1 | TRBV28 | CASLEWSRTEAFF